The 23 T cell receptor beta chains presented below share a single source sample, sequenced in a study of spatial heterogeneity in lung cancer. Notes on the study in general: Higher tumor mutation counts went along with higher counts of expanded intratumoral alpha and beta TCRs.

The antigens for these receptors are not known. Time point noted: sample taken at primary tumor resection. TCRdb recomputed calls from the 5' RACE reads with MiXCR, one row per CDR3 protein. Seen here are about 10,000 distinct CDR3 sequences, approximately 12% observed once, and the top ten hold roughly 13%. Material: lung tumor tissue, obtained at surgery. All receptors derive from a female donor with early-stage non-small cell lung cancer.

This clonotype was counted many times. CDR3 protein: CASSQDRGVYNEQFF. CDR3 nucleotides: TGCGCCAGCAGCCAAGATCGCGGGGTATACAATGAGCAGTTCTTC. The V call is TRBV4-1, the J call TRBJ2-1; TRBD2 is a possible D gene (6 bases). The germline gives CDR1 MGHRA, CDR2 YSYEKL. The CDR3 totals 15 residues. V was trimmed by 0 bases and J by 4 bases, leaving 10 bases between them.

This clonotype was observed a single time. This chain uses TRBV5-1 with TRBJ2-2; perhaps D is TRBD1 or TRBD2 (5 bases each). This CDR3 is built from 15 residues. Germline CDR1 and CDR2: SGHRS and YFSETQ. V lost 3 bases to trimming and J lost 0 bases, with 9 bases between them. The CDR3 nucleotides read TGCGCCAGCAGCTGGGGACGGACGAACACCGGGGAGCTGTTTTTT. Protein sequence: CASSWGRTNTGELFF.

This clonotype was seen repeatedly, ten times or more. V and J are TRBV27 and TRBJ2-3, with D unclear. This CDR3 has 13 residues. The germline V gene has CDR1 MNHEY and CDR2 SMNVEV (reference sequence). V shed 5 bases and J shed 4 bases, with 10 bases lying between them. The CDR3 here is CASSAIQSDTQYF. CDR3 DNA: TGTGCCAGCAGTGCAATTCAGTCAGATACGCAGTATTTT.

Comments on this clonotype: A read error is possible here, since a much larger clone lies one base away. The CDR3 nucleotides are TGTGCCAGCGGTTACAAACCCACTCTTACGACAGGGAATGAGCAGTTCTTC. Translation gives CASGYKPTLTTGNEQFF. The chain is built from TRBV6-2 or TRBV6-3 and TRBJ2-1, with TRBD1 matching over 7 bases. This CDR3 region has 17 residues. CDR1 MNHEY and CDR2 SVGEGT come from the germline V gene.

In its sample, this clonotype is medium-sized. The chain has TRBV11-2 and TRBJ1-1, with TRBD1 as a possible D gene (6 bases). CDR1 SGHAT and CDR2 FQNNGV come from the germline V gene. V was trimmed by 0 bases and J by 3 bases, leaving 20 bases between them. CDR3 length: 18 amino acids. The CDR3 reads CASSLDVRERQGYTEAFF. The DNA for the CDR3 is TGTGCCAGCAGCTTAGACGTACGGGAGAGGCAGGGGTACACTGAAGCTTTCTTT.

The rearrangement uses TRBV6-5 and TRBJ2-5; D unresolved. V lost 0 bases and J 2 bases, leaving 7 bases between the germline ends. The CDR3 contains 14 residues. CDR1 is MNHEY, CDR2 SVGAGI, per germline. The DNA of the CDR3 is TGTGCCAGCAGTTACTCGCGGCTTCAAGAGACCCAGTACTTC. This gives the protein CASSYSRLQETQYF.

This clonotype was counted at least ten times. The V gene is TRBV5-1, the J gene TRBJ1-1; 8 bases are a match to TRBD1. The germline CDR1 and CDR2 sequences are SGHRS and YFSETQ. This CDR3 is built from 16 residues. Trimming removed 4 bases from V and 0 bases from J; junction bases left unmatched: 8. The CDR3 DNA reads as TGCGCCAGCAGCCCGGACAGGGTGGGGGTGAACACTGAAGCTTTCTTT. This translates into CASSPDRVGVNTEAFF.

The chain recombines TRBV29-1 with TRBJ2-1, with no clear D. Trimming removed 6 bases at V and 2 bases at J, with 17 bases between. The CDR3 is 15 amino acids. Germline V lookup: CDR1 SQVTM, CDR2 ANQGSEA. Here the CDR3 reads CSVETNRRTYNEQFF. CDR3 DNA: TGCAGCGTGGAAACGAACCGACGCACCTACAATGAGCAGTTCTTC.

The table lists this clonotype with a few counts. The rearrangement links TRBV27 to TRBJ2-1, with 7 bases that match TRBD2. Germline CDR1 and CDR2: MNHEY and SMNVEV (reference sequence). The CDR3 has 17 amino acids. The V gene end was trimmed by 5 bases and the J gene end by 2 bases; junction bases not matched to a gene: 12. This CDR3 is CASSPPWGEGAYNEQFF. In DNA, the CDR3 is TGTGCCAGCAGTCCCCCTTGGGGGGAGGGTGCCTACAATGAGCAGTTCTTC.

By sample share, this clonotype is medium-sized (0.01 to 0.1%). V gene TRBV20-1 combines with J gene TRBJ1-1; D is possibly TRBD1 (6 bases). The CDR3 length is 14 residues. V was trimmed by 2 bases and J by 4 bases, leaving 14 bases between them. Germline V lookup: CDR1 DFQATT, CDR2 SNEGSKA (reference sequence). The CDR3 DNA reads TGCAGTGCTAGAACAACAGGGAGTGGCACTGAAGCTTTCTTT. Translation gives CSARTTGSGTEAFF.

This clonotype has just a few counts. This rearrangement joins TRBV6-2 or TRBV6-3 to TRBJ2-5; D may match TRBD1 or TRBD2 (5 bases each). The CDR3 spans 14 residues. V dropped 5 bases and J dropped 5 bases, with 15 bases sitting between them. The germline CDR1 and CDR2 sequences are MNHEY and SVGEGT. CDR3 amino acids: CASSIGTHWETQYF. CDR3 nucleotide sequence: TGTGCCAGCAGTATTGGGACCCACTGGGAGACCCAGTACTTC.

J is TRBJ1-2 and V is TRBV9; D gene uncertain. This CDR3 is built from 14 residues. Germline assignment: CDR1 SGDLS and CDR2 YYNGEE. Trimming cost V 0 bases and J 4 bases, with 10 bases left between them. The CDR3: CASSVDTWAYGYTF. The CDR3 DNA follows: TGTGCCAGCAGCGTAGATACCTGGGCCTATGGCTACACCTTC.

To note about this clonotype: This may stem from a read error, because a much larger clone lies one nucleotide away. The CDR3 region has the DNA TGTGCCAGTAGTTTTAAACAGGCCACCGGGGAGCTGTTTTTT. This sequence encodes CASSFKQATGELFF. The rearrangement joins TRBV19 to TRBJ2-2; a weak D match, TRBD1 (5 bases). The CDR3 contains 14 residues. Trimming took off 5 bases at V and 4 bases at J, with 11 bases between the two ends. In germline, CDR1 is LNHDA, CDR2 SQIVND (reference sequence).

This clonotype showed up many times. The genes are TRBV7-2 and TRBJ2-7; tentative D call: TRBD1 (6 bases). Trimming pared 0 bases from V and 2 bases from J, leaving 14 bases between. The CDR3 has 16 residues. Germline CDR1 SGHTA, CDR2 FQGNSA. The CDR3 sequence: CASSLAGRGTTYEQYF. For the CDR3, the DNA is TGTGCCAGCAGCTTAGCAGGCAGGGGAACGACCTACGAGCAGTACTTC.

This clonotype is classed as medium-sized. V and J are TRBV6-1 and TRBJ2-3, with 8 bases that match TRBD1. V trimming: 5 bases; J trimming: 3 bases; junction bases outside the gene matches: 4. Germline-derived CDR1 and CDR2 are MNHNS and SASEGT. There are 14 residues in the CDR3. Written as DNA, the CDR3 is TGTGCCAGCAGTACAGGGGGTGATACAGATACGCAGTATTTT. Translation gives CASSTGGDTDTQYF.

The rearrangement uses TRBV3-1 and TRBJ2-2; D tentatively reads TRBD1 or TRBD2 (6 bases each). CDR3 size: 17 residues. Germline-derived CDR1 and CDR2 are LGHDT and YNNKEL (reference sequence). The ends were cut back, 1 base at V and 7 bases at J, with 19 bases in the middle. Here the CDR3 DNA reads TGTGCCAGCAGCCAAGTCCGGGGGCAGGGGAGAGGCGGGGAGCTGTTTTTT. Amino acids: CASSQVRGQGRGGELFF.

This clonotype was counted ten times or more. This chain joins TRBV7-3 and TRBJ2-2; D is perhaps TRBD1 (8 bases). CDR1 is SGHTA, CDR2 FQGTGA, per germline. The V and J ends lost 5 bases and 1 base respectively, with 14 bases between them. CDR3 length: 16 amino acids. Here the CDR3 DNA reads TGTGCCAGCAGCCCCCACAGGGGGGGGAACACCGGGGAGCTGTTTTTT. Its protein is CASSPHRGGNTGELFF.

This clonotype appeared a few times. DNA of the CDR3: TGTGCCAGCAGCCAAACAGGGGACTACTCTGGAAACACCATATATTTT. Translating gives CASSQTGDYSGNTIYF. V and J are TRBV7-9 and TRBJ1-3; 7 positions match TRBD1. V was clipped by 5 bases and J by 0 bases; unmatched bases: 7. CDR1 is SEHNR, CDR2 FQNEAQ, per germline (reference sequence). There are 16 residues in the CDR3.

By sample fraction, this clonotype is medium-sized. The gene calls are TRBV5-5 and TRBJ1-5; D not resolved. The CDR3 runs to 14 residues. CDR1 is SGHKS, CDR2 YYEKEE, per germline (reference sequence). Between the trimmed V and J ends, which lost 4 bases and 3 bases, there was a span of 11 bases. In DNA form, the CDR3 reads TGTGCCAGCAGCCGTGACATCAACAATCAGCCCCAGCATTTT. Protein product: CASSRDINNQPQHF.

The chain uses TRBV5-1 and TRBJ2-7; possible D gene TRBD1, 6 bases. CDR1 is SGHRS, CDR2 YFSETQ, per germline. V dropped 5 bases and J dropped 0 bases, with 18 bases sitting between them. CDR3 length: 16 amino acids. CDR3 residues: CASRKDGTQYSYEQYF. CDR3 coding DNA: TGCGCCAGCAGAAAGGACGGGACACAATACTCCTACGAGCAGTACTTC.

This clonotype was seen more than once but under ten times. The chain is built from TRBV7-2 and TRBJ2-1, with D possibly matching TRBD2 (5 bases). Trimming removed 6 bases from V and 9 bases from J, with 18 bases in between. Germline V gene sequence: CDR1 SGHTA, CDR2 FQGNSA. The CDR3 has 14 amino acids. The chain's CDR3 is CASRRGSPGSEQFF. The CDR3 nucleotides are TGTGCCAGCAGGCGAGGATCACCGGGAAGTGAGCAGTTCTTC.

There are a few counts of this clonotype. The rearrangement joins TRBV28 to TRBJ2-7; TRBD1 is a possible D gene (5 bases). There are 13 residues in the CDR3. Germline V gene sequence: CDR1 MDHEN, CDR2 SYDVKM. The V end was cut by 10 bases, the J end by 2 bases, with 15 bases between. CDR3 protein: CATVDRDTYEQYF. CDR3 nucleotides: TGTGCCACCGTCGACAGAGACACCTACGAGCAGTACTTC.

CDR3 coding DNA: TGCGCCAGCAGCCAAGAAGGGGGACGGGATCTGAACTATGGCTACACCTTC. This sequence encodes CASSQEGGRDLNYGYTF. The gene calls are TRBV4-1 and TRBJ1-2, with D perhaps TRBD1 (6 bases). The CDR3 consists of 17 residues. Trimming cost V 0 bases and J 2 bases, with 16 bases left between them. The germline V gene encodes CDR1 MGHRA and CDR2 YSYEKL.